The 24 T cell receptor beta chains below come from one sample, sequenced in a study of tissue T cells after allogeneic stem cell transplantation (dated by TCRdb to the early 2020s). The receptor library was made with the immunoSEQ multiplex PCR assay. Imported from immuneACCESS, the table was reduced by TCRdb to in-frame sequences with V and J called. These copies leave out some clones; in studies compared against another copy, an unresolved V gene accounts for under half, and the cause of the remainder is not known. For this sample there are 4,000 to 4,500 clones; about 45% appear just once. The ten top clones hold approximately 35% of the sample. The time point label here, explained by the study, means: mouse harvest day 14 after allogeneic transplant. Each mouse graft, delivered by tail vein injection, combined 10^6 splenic CD5+ T cells with 10^7 T-cell-depleted bone marrow cells. Sequencing was carried out using lymph node tissue. These receptors were taken from a female BALB/c mouse given C57BL/6 T cells with graft-versus-host disease after an allogeneic hematopoietic cell transplant.

This clone was observed a few times. Gene names and germline refer to mouse. The sequence runs out 1 residue before the end of the CDR3; the remainder is reconstructed from the germline J gene. The chain couples TRBV26 to TRBJ1-3; D may be TRBD1 (5 bases). Trimming pared 0 bases from V and 4 bases from J, leaving 7 bases between. The CDR3 has 14 residues. The V gene's germline CDR1 is KGHPV and CDR2 FQNQEV (reference sequence). The DNA read from the CDR3 is TGTGCCAGCAGTCTGTCTGGGGACGGAAATACGCTCTAT. Amino acid sequence: CASSLSGDGNTLY. The whole CDR3 region reads CASSLSGDGNTLYF.

This clone was recorded once. The genes and germline here are from mouse. The read terminates 1 residue ahead of where the CDR3 ends, so the germline J gene completes it. The rearrangement joins TRBV20 to TRBJ1-1; 7 bases are shared with TRBD1. Germline CDR1 GFQATS, CDR2 STVNSAI. The trim removed 0 bases at V and 0 bases at J, leaving 1 base unmatched. This CDR3 has 14 amino acids. Partial CDR3 DNA: TGTGGTGCTAGGGAACAGGGGAAGAACACAGAAGTCTTC. Translating it yields CGAREQGKNTEVF. The CDR3 as a whole reads CGAREQGKNTEVFF.

With regard to this clone: These gene names are mouse names. The CDR3 is cut off 1 residue early in the read; its end comes from the germline J gene. The chain couples TRBV13-1 to TRBJ1-3; D might be TRBD1 (6 bases). Trimming stripped 0 bases from V and 0 bases from J, with 13 bases between. This CDR3 is 17 amino acids long. The germline V gene has CDR1 NSHNY and CDR2 SYGAGN. The covered CDR3 bases are TGTGCCAGCAGTGATGCAAAGGGGACATCTTCTGGAAATACGCTCTAT. Amino acid sequence: CASSDAKGTSSGNTLY. The CDR3, in full, reads CASSDAKGTSSGNTLYF.

For this clone: At one end the junction does not follow the germline gene, possibly because of a read error. Gene names are mouse gene names. The read ends 1 residue before the CDR3 terminus; that terminus is restored from the germline J gene. The chain recombines TRBV26 with TRBJ2-7; 11 nucleotides line up with TRBD1. Germline loops: CDR1 KGHPV, CDR2 FQNQEV (reference sequence). The CDR3 is 15 residues long. The sequenced CDR3 bases are TGTGCCGGCAGTCTGACGGGACAGGGGGCCTATGAACAGTAC. It specifies CAGSLTGQGAYEQY. The CDR3 reads in full as CAGSLTGQGAYEQYF.

A word on this clone: Gene names and germline match the mouse. The read terminates 1 residue ahead of where the CDR3 ends, so the germline J gene completes it. The chain recombines TRBV3 with TRBJ1-1; TRBD1 agrees at 7 bases. This CDR3 has 12 amino acids. Trimming at V came to 2 bases and at J to 8 bases, leaving 2 bases not matched to a gene. Germline V gene sequence: CDR1 SNHLY, CDR2 FYNGKV (reference sequence). This CDR3 reads CASSLPRGEVFF. The sequenced part of the CDR3 DNA is TGTGCCAGCAGCTTACCCAGGGGGGAAGTCTTC.

Comment on this clone: The gene names given are mouse names. The read ends 1 residue before the CDR3 terminus; that terminus is restored from the germline J gene. The J gene is TRBJ2-3, the V gene TRBV3; D unresolved. The CDR3 covers 14 residues. With 5 bases removed from V and 0 bases from J, the gap between germline ends came to 9 bases. The germline CDR1 and CDR2 sequences are SNHLY and FYNGKV (reference sequence). Incomplete CDR3 DNA: TGTGCCAGCAGCGCACAGACTAGTGCAGAAACGCTGTAT. Protein product: CASSAQTSAETLY. The entire CDR3 protein is CASSAQTSAETLYF.

Regarding this clone: Each gene name is a mouse one. The sequenced fragment ends 1 residue before the CDR3 boundary, so the rest is inferred from the germline J gene. The gene calls are TRBV13-1 and TRBJ2-7; 7 bases are a match to TRBD1. After removal of 3 bases from V and 3 bases from J, the junction contained 6 bases not matched to a gene. The germline V gene has CDR1 NSHNY and CDR2 SYGAGN. The CDR3 has 14 residues. The CDR3 here is CASSGHRDSYEQYF. The DNA read from the CDR3 is TGTGCCAGCAGTGGTCACCGGGACAGCTATGAACAGTAC.

Comment on this clone: Any gene name here is a mouse gene name. Read sequence stops 1 residue before the CDR3 end, and the germline J gene provides the missing end. The rearrangement joins TRBV26 to TRBJ1-2; D is uncertain. The CDR3 sequence is 14 residues long. CDR1 is KGHPV and CDR2 is FQNQEV in the germline V gene (reference sequence). V was cut by 0 bases and J by 1 base, with 6 bases left in between. This CDR3 reads CASSLSVRNSDYTF. The sequenced CDR3 bases are TGTGCCAGCAGTCTGTCTGTCAGAAACTCCGACTACACC.

Of note for this clone: The genes and germline here are from mouse. The CDR3 is cut off 1 residue early in the read; its end comes from the germline J gene. This chain links TRBV12-2 with TRBJ1-1; no reliable D call. This CDR3 comprises 13 residues. V shed 2 bases and J shed 0 bases, with 6 bases lying between them. Germline V gives CDR1 SGHLS, CDR2 HYDKME. The CDR3 spells CASSPRQNTEVFF. CDR3 DNA, as far as it was read: TGTGCCAGCTCTCCCAGACAGAACACAGAAGTCTTC.

As for this clone: Genes here carry mouse names. The read finishes 1 residue shy of the CDR3 end, and the germline J gene is used to complete it. J is TRBJ2-1 and V is TRBV26, with 13 bases lining up with TRBD2. V dropped 6 bases and J dropped 6; count of bases not matched to a gene: 2. This CDR3 contains 14 residues. Germline lookup yields CDR1 KGHPV and CDR2 FQNQEV (reference sequence). The CDR3 DNA, read in part, is TGTGCCAGCAGGGACTGGGGGGGCGGTGCTGAGCAGTTC. Protein product: CASRDWGGGAEQF. The whole CDR3 is CASRDWGGGAEQFF.

Turning to this clone: Gene names and germline refer to mouse. The read stops 1 residue short of the end of the CDR3; the missing end is completed from the germline J gene. The rearrangement uses TRBV29 and TRBJ1-3, with TRBD1 as a possible D gene (5 bases). The V end was cut by 3 bases, the J end by 0 bases, with 6 bases between. Germline lookup yields CDR1 MSHET and CDR2 SYDVDS. The CDR3 is made up of 14 amino acids. The CDR3 sequence is CASSFRDSGNTLYF. The CDR3 DNA, read in part, is TGTGCTAGCAGTTTCAGGGATTCTGGAAATACGCTCTAT.

There are a few counts of this clone. Germline and genes here are mouse. The read comes to an end 1 residue before the CDR3 does, leaving the germline J gene to fill in the end. The chain links TRBV12-1 to TRBJ1-4; D unresolved. This CDR3 contains 13 residues. Between the trimmed V and J ends, which lost 2 bases and 7 bases, there was a span of 10 bases. Germline V gives CDR1 SGHSN, CDR2 HYEKVE. This CDR3 is CASSPRGVERLFF. The DNA read from the CDR3 is TGTGCCAGCTCTCCGCGGGGAGTCGAAAGATTATTT.

The table lists this clone with a few counts. Genes and germline are mouse. The CDR3 end is not reached by the read, which stops 1 residue before it; the germline J gene fills it in. The rearrangement links TRBV26 to TRBJ1-4; D gene ambiguous. CDR3 size: 14 residues. V lost 4 bases to trimming and J lost 0 bases, with 6 bases between them. Germline V lookup: CDR1 KGHPV, CDR2 FQNQEV (reference sequence). The CDR3 loop is CASSRQISNERLFF. Partial CDR3 DNA: TGTGCCAGCAGTCGACAAATTTCCAACGAAAGATTATTT.

This clone was found a few times. Gene names are the mouse ones. Coverage ceases 1 residue before the CDR3 finishes, and the germline J gene fills in the end. The chain recombines TRBV23 with TRBJ1-1; TRBD1 is taken as the D call from the table, unchecked against the DNA. This CDR3 is built from 12 residues. CDR1 and CDR2 (germline): KGHTA, FQNQQP. Incomplete CDR3 DNA: TGCTCCAGCAGTCAACAGGGCACAGAAGTCTTC. Translation: CSSSQQGTEVF. The complete CDR3 reads CSSSQQGTEVFF.

On this clone: Germline and genes here are mouse. This CDR3 reads CASSQRGADTQYF. The DNA read from the CDR3 is TGTGCCAGCTCTCAGCGGGGGGCGGACACCCAGTAC. V gene TRBV12-1 combines with J gene TRBJ2-5, with TRBD2 as a possible D gene (7 bases). The read ends 1 residue shy of where the CDR3 ends; the end is completed using the germline J gene. The germline V gene has CDR1 SGHSN and CDR2 HYEKVE. V dropped 2 bases and J dropped 6 bases, with 11 bases sitting between them. This CDR3 is 13 amino acids long.

This clone has a handful of counts. Mouse germline and gene names are used. The read finishes 1 residue shy of the CDR3 end, and the germline J gene is used to complete it. The rearrangement uses TRBV13-1 and TRBJ1-2; the D gene is possibly TRBD1 (5 bases). Germline CDR1 reads NSHNY; CDR2 reads SYGAGN. V was shortened by 3 bases and J by 5 bases, with 5 bases between the two germline ends. This CDR3 has 11 amino acids. CDR3 bases read: TGTGCCAGCAGTGGGGGGTCCGACTACACC. Amino acid sequence: CASSGGSDYT. The whole CDR3 protein reads CASSGGSDYTF.

In the case of this clone: The gene names here belong to mouse. The CDR3 end is not reached by the read, which stops 1 residue before it; the germline J gene fills it in. The J gene is TRBJ2-1, the V gene TRBV31; 8 bases fit TRBD2. The CDR3 length is 13 residues. The V and J ends lost 3 bases and 3 bases, in that order; junction bases with no gene match: 1. Germline V lookup: CDR1 GKSSPN, CDR2 SITVG. The sequenced part of the CDR3 DNA is TGTGCCTGGAGCGGACTGGGCTATGCTGAGCAGTTC. Amino acids: CAWSGLGYAEQF. The entire CDR3 is CAWSGLGYAEQFF.

Comments on this clone: Gene names denote mouse genes. The sequenced CDR3 bases are TGTGCCAGCAGTGGAGGTGCAAACTCCGACTACACC. Its translation: CASSGGANSDYT. The full CDR3 protein is CASSGGANSDYTF. The gene calls are TRBV13-3 and TRBJ1-2, with unresolved D. The read stops 1 residue short of the end of the CDR3; the missing end is completed from the germline J gene. In germline, CDR1 is NNHDY, CDR2 SYVADS. The V end lost 3 bases, the J end lost 0 bases, and 6 bases lay between the germline ends. The length of the CDR3 is 13 residues.

Of note for this clone: Germline and genes: mouse. The read ends 1 residue before the CDR3 terminus; that terminus is restored from the germline J gene. The gene calls are TRBV31 and TRBJ1-1, with D perhaps matching TRBD1 (6 bases). The CDR3 runs to 14 residues. The germline V gene encodes CDR1 GKSSPN and CDR2 SITVG. V lost 0 bases, J lost 1 base, and 9 bases lay in between. CDR3 residues: CAWSLPDRNTEVFF. Incomplete CDR3 DNA: TGTGCCTGGAGTCTCCCGGACAGAAACACAGAAGTCTTC.

In the case of this clone: Germline and genes here are mouse. The read finishes 1 residue shy of the CDR3 end, and the germline J gene is used to complete it. The chain links TRBV31 to TRBJ1-6, with unresolved D. TRBJ1-6 is annotated as an ORF whose role is uncertain. The CDR3 length is 12 residues. The V gene lost 0 bases and the J gene lost 6 bases, with 3 bases spanning the gap. Per the germline V gene, CDR1 is GKSSPN and CDR2 is SITVG. Incomplete CDR3 DNA: TGTGCCTGGAGTCTAGTTAATTCGCCCCTCTAC. Its translation is CAWSLVNSPLY. The full CDR3 is CAWSLVNSPLYF.

Of note for this clone: Mouse names are used for the genes. The CDR3 goes on 1 residue after the read ends, and that part is filled in from the germline J gene. The V and J genes are TRBV12-1 and TRBJ1-4, with D perhaps TRBD1 (6 bases). Trimming removed 2 bases at V and 0 bases at J, with 9 bases between. The CDR3 runs to 15 residues. The germline CDR1 and CDR2 sequences are SGHSN and HYEKVE. Partial CDR3 DNA: TGTGCCAGCTCTCCCGGGACAATTTCCAACGAAAGATTATTT. It translates to CASSPGTISNERLF. The whole CDR3 region reads CASSPGTISNERLFF.

As for this clone: These gene names are mouse names. The CDR3 end lies 1 residue beyond the end of the read and is filled in from the germline J gene. The chain links TRBV24 to TRBJ1-2, with D hard to call. The CDR3 runs to 14 residues. CDR1 is KGHTA and CDR2 is FRNEEI in the germline V gene. V lost 0 bases and J lost 3, with 8 bases in between. Partial CDR3 DNA: TGTGCCAGCAGTCTGTATAGGCAGGACTCCGACTACACC. Amino acid sequence: CASSLYRQDSDYT. The complete CDR3 protein is CASSLYRQDSDYTF.

This clone was detected a few times. Gene names follow the mouse nomenclature. The read terminates 1 residue before the CDR3 end, so the remaining end is supplied by the germline J gene. The chain links TRBV23 to TRBJ2-5; TRBD2 is the table's D call and was not checked against the DNA. The germline V gene encodes CDR1 KGHTA and CDR2 FQNQQP. This CDR3 has 13 amino acids. The CDR3 DNA, read in part, is TGCTCCAGCAGTCGGGGGGTCCAAGACACCCAGTAC. Translated: CSSSRGVQDTQY. The full CDR3 is CSSSRGVQDTQYF.

This clone has only a few counts. Mouse germline and gene names are used. The CDR3 goes on 1 residue after the read ends, and that part is filled in from the germline J gene. The chain uses TRBV13-2 and TRBJ1-2, with D maybe TRBD1 (6 bases). The germline V and J ends were trimmed by 3 bases and 0 bases, with 12 bases remaining between them. This CDR3 has 15 residues. Germline CDR1 is NNHNN and CDR2 is SYGAGS (reference sequence). The CDR3 loop is CASGGPGQTNSDYTF. The CDR3 DNA, read in part, is TGTGCCAGCGGTGGTCCGGGACAAACAAACTCCGACTACACC.